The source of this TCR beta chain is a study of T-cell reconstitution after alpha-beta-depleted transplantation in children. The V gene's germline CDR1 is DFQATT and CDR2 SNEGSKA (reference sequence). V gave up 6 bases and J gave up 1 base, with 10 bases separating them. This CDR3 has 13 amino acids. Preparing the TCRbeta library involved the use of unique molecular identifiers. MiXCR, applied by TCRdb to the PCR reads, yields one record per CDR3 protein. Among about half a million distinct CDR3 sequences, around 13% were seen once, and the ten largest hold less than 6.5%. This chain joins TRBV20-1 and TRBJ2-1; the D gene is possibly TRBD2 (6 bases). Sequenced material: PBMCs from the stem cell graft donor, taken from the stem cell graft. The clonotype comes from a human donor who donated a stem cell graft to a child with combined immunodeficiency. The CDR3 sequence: CSALGGSYNEQFF. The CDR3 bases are TGCAGTGCCCTTGGAGGGTCCTACAATGAGCAGTTCTTC.